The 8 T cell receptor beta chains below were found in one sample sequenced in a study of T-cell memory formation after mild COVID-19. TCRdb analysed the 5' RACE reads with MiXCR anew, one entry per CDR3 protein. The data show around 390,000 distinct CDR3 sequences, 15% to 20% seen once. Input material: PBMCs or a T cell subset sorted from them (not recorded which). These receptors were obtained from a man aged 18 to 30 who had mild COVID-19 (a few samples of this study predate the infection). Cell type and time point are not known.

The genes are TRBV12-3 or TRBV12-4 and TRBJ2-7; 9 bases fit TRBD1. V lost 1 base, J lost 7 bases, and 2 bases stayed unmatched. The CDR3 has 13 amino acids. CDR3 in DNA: TGTGCCAGCAGTTTAGGGGGGACAGGGGAGCAGTACGTC. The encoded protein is CASSLGGTGEQYV.

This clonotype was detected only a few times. The CDR3 sequence is CASSVLVGRELFF. CDR3 nucleotides: TGTGCCAGCAGTGTTTTGGTAGGCAGGGAGCTGTTTTTT. This chain joins TRBV28 and TRBJ2-2; unclear D gene. Germline assignment: CDR1 MDHEN and CDR2 SYDVKM. With 5 bases removed from V and 9 bases from J, the gap between germline ends came to 13 bases. The CDR3 totals 13 residues.

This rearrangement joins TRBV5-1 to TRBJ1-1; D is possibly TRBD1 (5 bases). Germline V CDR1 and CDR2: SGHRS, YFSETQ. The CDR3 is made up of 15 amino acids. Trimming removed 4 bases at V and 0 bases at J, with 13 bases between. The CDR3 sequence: CASSVTGNMNTEAFF. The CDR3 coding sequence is TGCGCCAGCAGCGTCACAGGAAACATGAACACTGAAGCTTTCTTT. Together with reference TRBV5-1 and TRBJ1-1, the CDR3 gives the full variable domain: KAGVTQTPRYLIKTRGQQVTLSCSPISGHRSVSWYQQTPGQGLQFLFEYFSETQRNKGNFPGRFSGRQFSNSRSEMNVSTLELGDSALYLCASSVTGNMNTEAFFGQGTRLTVV.

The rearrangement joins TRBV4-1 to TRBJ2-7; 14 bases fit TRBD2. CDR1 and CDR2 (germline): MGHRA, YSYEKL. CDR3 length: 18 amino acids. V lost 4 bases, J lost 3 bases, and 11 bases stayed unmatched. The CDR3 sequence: CASSLIGLAGGKYYEQYF. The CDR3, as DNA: TGCGCCAGCAGCCTGATAGGACTAGCGGGGGGCAAGTACTACGAGCAGTACTTC.

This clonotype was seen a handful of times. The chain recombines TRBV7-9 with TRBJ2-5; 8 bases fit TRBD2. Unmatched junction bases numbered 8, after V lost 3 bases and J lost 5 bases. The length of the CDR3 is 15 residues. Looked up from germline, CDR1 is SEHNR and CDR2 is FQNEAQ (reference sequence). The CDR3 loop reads CASSLFSGVFETQYF. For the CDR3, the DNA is TGTGCCAGCAGCTTGTTTAGCGGGGTGTTTGAGACCCAGTACTTC.

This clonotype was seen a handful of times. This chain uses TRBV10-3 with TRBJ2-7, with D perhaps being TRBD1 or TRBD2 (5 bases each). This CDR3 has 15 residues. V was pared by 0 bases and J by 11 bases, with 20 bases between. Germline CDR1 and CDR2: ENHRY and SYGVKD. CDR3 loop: CAISESMGTGPPEYF. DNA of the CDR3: TGTGCCATCAGTGAGTCGATGGGGACCGGCCCCCCGGAGTACTTC.

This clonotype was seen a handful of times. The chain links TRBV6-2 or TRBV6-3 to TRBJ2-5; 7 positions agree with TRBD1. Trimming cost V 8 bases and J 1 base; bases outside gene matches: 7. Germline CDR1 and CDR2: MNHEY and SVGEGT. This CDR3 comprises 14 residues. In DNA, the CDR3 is TGTGCCAGCCAGGGACAGCCGTTCCAAGAGACCCAGTACTTC. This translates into CASQGQPFQETQYF.

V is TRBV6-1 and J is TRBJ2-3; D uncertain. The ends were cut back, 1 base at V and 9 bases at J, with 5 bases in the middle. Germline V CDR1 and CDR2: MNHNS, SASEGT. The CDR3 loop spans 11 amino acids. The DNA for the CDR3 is TGTGCCAGCAGTGAAGTTCTAACGCAGTATTTT. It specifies CASSEVLTQYF.